This TCR beta chain was documented in a study of vaccination and CD4 T cells after COVID-19 (dated by TCRdb to between 2020 and 2023). In the study overall: Convalescent patients had a positive SARS-CoV-2 result on nasal swab PCR, and of these patients, 8 or 9 had mild disease and one had severe disease. Post-vaccine blood samples were obtained a median of about 72 days after the second vaccine dose, with a range of about 12 to 241 days. Participants received two doses of either the Pfizer-BioNTech BNT162b2 vaccine (n=8) or the Moderna mRNA-1273 vaccine (n=2). Control cultures used a CEFX viral epitope pool as positive control, an HIV-1 Nef peptide pool as negative control, or no peptide. For stimulating the cultures, overlapping spike peptide pools were used, derived from SARS-CoV-2 as well as from the common cold coronaviruses HCoV-NL63, HCoV-OC43 and HCoV-229E. Six males and four females were included in the convalescent cohort, with two Hispanic individuals, seven Caucasians, two Asians and one multiracial person represented. Post-COVID blood samples were collected from convalescent patients a median of about 92 days after diagnosis, with a range of about 30 to 161 days. The spike-specific CD4+ TCR repertoire was compared before and after mRNA vaccination in over nine COVID-19 convalescent patients and a handful of infection-naive healthy vaccine recipients. Summary of the overall study and its limitations: Among the post-vaccine SARS-CoV-2-reactive clones in convalescent patients, a median 86.3% showed up only after vaccination, which suggests vaccine-specific priming. Only a relatively small number of convalescent patients were included in the study, and early timepoints following natural infection were not analyzed. An increase in the median number of SARS-CoV-2-reactive clonotypes from 20 to 25 after infection to 38 after vaccination was observed, but the change was not found to be significant. Of the vaccine-specific clones found in convalescent patients, nearly all (304 of 307) were mono-reactive for SARS-CoV-2 spike instead of being cross-reactive with common cold coronaviruses.

V trim: 6 bases; J trim: 5 bases; unmatched bases: 10. The germline V gene (reference sequence) specifies DFQATT as CDR1 and SNEGSKA as CDR2. Including cysteine and phenylalanine, the CDR3 has 14 amino acids. Here the CDR3 DNA is all that survives: 42 bases in frame from base 1. Preparation of the library involved PCR. TCR sequencing of DNA from cultured CD4+ T cells used the Oncomine TCR Beta short-read assay at the Johns Hopkins FTIC core. The QIAamp micro DNA kit was used to extract genomic DNA from the cultured CD4+ T cells. The Oncomine TCR Beta libraries from cultured CD4+ T cells were pooled using unique dual indexes and then sequenced on an Illumina iSeq 100. Concerning the study's data processing: Non-productive sequences were filtered out, and CDR3s that did not start with C, did not end with F or W, or were shorter than 7 amino acids were discarded. Antigen-specific clonotypes were identified with the MANAFEST web application by comparing peptide-stimulated wells with reference and other culture wells. To be called positive, a clone needed an FDR below 0.05, an odds ratio above 5, and a productive frequency above 0.1% in at least two of three replicate wells. Clonotypes that were significantly expanded in both SARS-CoV-2 spike wells and at least one common cold coronavirus spike condition were defined as cross-reactive. Similarity between CDR3 sequences was evaluated in R version 3.6.1 using Levenshtein distances (stringdist) and unrooted phylogenetic trees (ape). TCRdb trimmed the raw reads at Q25, called clones with MiXCR and kept productive beta chains. Entries are consolidated by CDR3 protein sequence, retaining the most common genes and DNA. The V and J calls come from TCRdb's annotation, not from the publication. The sample records roughly 20,000 distinct CDR3 sequences, roughly 46% of which are singletons. About 6.3% of the sample is taken by the ten largest.

A few counts support this clonotype. The target of this receptor is not known. No clone much larger than this one lies a single base away; base qualities are absent. The treatment or condition label of this sample denotes: roughly 11-day PBMC culture with coronavirus spike peptide pools or control peptides (ViraFEST assay). The ViraFEST assay, used in the study, expanded antigen-specific T cells with peptide pools and then identified the expanded clonotypes through TCR sequencing. Positive SARS-CoV-2 PCR tests in the convalescent patients dated from March to December 2020, before Alpha, Beta and Delta variants emerged in the United States. PBMCs were cultured at about 2 million per well in IMDM supplemented with roughly 5% human AB serum and 10 IU/ml IL-2, with about 9 ug/ml peptide pools added. Half of the culture medium was replaced with fresh IL-2-containing medium on days 3 and 7. CD4+ T cells were isolated after around ten days of culture through negative selection using the EasySep CD4+ T cell isolation kit. Ficoll-Paque Plus gradient centrifugation was used to isolate PBMCs from whole blood, and the isolated PBMCs were then either used fresh or cryopreserved at -140C. Each culture condition was generally run in triplicate wells.

This receptor chain uses TRBV20-1 and TRBJ1-2; 9 middle bases align to TRBD1. This clonotype was sampled from a human donor who had recovered from COVID-19. Sequences were derived from CD4+ T cells from blood, cultured in vitro, sampled before SARS-CoV-2 vaccination. The nucleotide sequence reads TGCAGTGCAGGTCCCGGGACAGGGCTTTATGGCTACACCTTC. The resulting protein is CSAGPGTGLYGYTF.